This T cell receptor (beta chain) derives from a study of blood T cell repertoires in COVID-19. Study-level information: The study drew acute and convalescent COVID-19 samples from the United States, Italy and Spain.

Original processing notes: Estimates of nucleated cell counts were drawn from the amplification of reference gene primers. TCRdb's copy holds only in-frame clones and misses some; the assay was immunoSEQ multiplex PCR. The V and J calls and clone size were taken over from that table, and D and trimming were inferred from the DNA. The sample has 250,000 to 300,000 clones, approximately 85% seen once. The CDR3 is 12 residues long. V was pared by 8 bases and J by 8 bases, with 14 bases between. From germline, CDR1 is ENHRY and CDR2 SYGVKD. The sequence was obtained from a woman in her seventies with acute or convalescent COVID-19. The sequencing input was peripheral blood. This rearrangement joins TRBV10-3 to TRBJ2-3; weak D call: TRBD2 (6 bases). The CDR3 reads CAISGDGTTQYF. Here the CDR3 DNA reads TGTGCCATCTCGGGGGACGGGACTACGCAGTATTTT.